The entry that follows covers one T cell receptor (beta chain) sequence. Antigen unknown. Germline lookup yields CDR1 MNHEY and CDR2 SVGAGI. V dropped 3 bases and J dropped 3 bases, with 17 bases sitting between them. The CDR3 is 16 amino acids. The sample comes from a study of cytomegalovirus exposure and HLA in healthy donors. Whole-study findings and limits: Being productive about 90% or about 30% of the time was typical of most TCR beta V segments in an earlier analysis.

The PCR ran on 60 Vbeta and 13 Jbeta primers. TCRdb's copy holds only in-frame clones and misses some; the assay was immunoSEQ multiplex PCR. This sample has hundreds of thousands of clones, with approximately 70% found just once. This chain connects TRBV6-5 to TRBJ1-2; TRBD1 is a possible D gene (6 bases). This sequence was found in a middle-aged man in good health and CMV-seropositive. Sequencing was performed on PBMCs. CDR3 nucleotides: TGTGCCAGCAGTTATTTGAGAGGACAGAATTACTATGGCTACACCTTC. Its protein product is CASSYLRGQNYYGYTF.